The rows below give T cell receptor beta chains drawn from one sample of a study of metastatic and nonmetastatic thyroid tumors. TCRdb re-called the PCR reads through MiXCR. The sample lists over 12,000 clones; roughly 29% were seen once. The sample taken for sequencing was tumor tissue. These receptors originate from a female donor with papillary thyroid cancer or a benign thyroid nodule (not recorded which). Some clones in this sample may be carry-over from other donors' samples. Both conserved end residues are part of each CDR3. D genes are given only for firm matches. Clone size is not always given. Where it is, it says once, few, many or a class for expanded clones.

TGTGCCAGTAGTGCCCCCGGGACGGTTCCCTACGAGCAGTACTTC CASSAPGTVPYEQYF TRBJ2-7 TRBV19 - -
TGTGCCAGTAGTCCTACGACCCCCGGGTACGAGCAGTACTTC CASSPTTPGYEQYF TRBJ2-7 TRBV19 - few
TGTGCCACCAGCAGAGTGGGCTACCACCAAGAGACCCAGTACTTC CATSRVGYHQETQYF TRBJ2-5 TRBV15 - medium-sized
TGTGCCAGCAAGACCGGGACAGGGATGATCGATACGCAGTATTTT CASKTGTGMIDTQYF TRBJ2-3 TRBV11-1 TRBD1 -
TGTGCCAGCAGTCCGTCTTCCGGAGGTAGGGAGGGTGGCTACACCTTC CASSPSSGGREGGYTF TRBJ1-2 TRBV6-1 - -
TGCAGTGCTAGAGATCCTGGGGGCGCTGGCTACACCTTC CSARDPGGAGYTF TRBJ1-2 TRBV20-1 - medium-sized
TGTGCCAGCAGCTTAGCGGGGACAGGGACGATGACTGAAGCTTTCTTT CASSLAGTGTMTEAFF TRBJ1-1 TRBV7-2 TRBD1 -
TGTGCCAGCAGCTTACTAGCGTTACAAGAGACCCAGTACTTC CASSLLALQETQYF TRBJ2-5 TRBV11-2 - many
TGTGCCAGCAGCTCTCTCGCGGCCGATAACTATGGCTACACCTTC CASSSLAADNYGYTF TRBJ1-2 TRBV5-6 - many
TGTGCCAGCAACCCGGTGGGGGTAACCGGGACGAGGAATGAAAAACTGTTTTTT CASNPVGVTGTRNEKLFF TRBJ1-4 TRBV28 - many
TGTGCCAGCATGAAGACAGGGAGTCCAGATACGCAGTATTTT CASMKTGSPDTQYF TRBJ2-3 TRBV12-3/TRBV12-4 TRBD1 -
TGCGCCAGCAGCCCTACCGGGACTACCACAGATACGCAGTATTTT CASSPTGTTTDTQYF TRBJ2-3 TRBV4-1 TRBD2 many
TGCAGTGCTAGATTTACCGGGACTAGCGGGACGCTATTCTACGAGCAGTACTTC CSARFTGTSGTLFYEQYF TRBJ2-7 TRBV20-1 TRBD2 -
TGTGCCAGCAGTCGGACTAGCGGGAGTCGCGAGCAGTACTTC CASSRTSGSREQYF TRBJ2-7 TRBV13 TRBD2 few
TGTGCCAGCAGTACCTCCAGGGCAAATGAGCAGTTCTTC CASSTSRANEQFF TRBJ2-1 TRBV27 - few
TGTGCCAGCAGTGAGGCTAGCGGGAGCAATGAGCAGTTCTTC CASSEASGSNEQFF TRBJ2-1 TRBV6-4 TRBD2 many
TGTGCCAGCAGCAACAACAAGCGGGGATACCAAGAGACCCAGTACTTC CASSNNKRGYQETQYF TRBJ2-5 TRBV28 TRBD2 -
TGCAGTGCTAGTCCCGGCACAGATACGCAGTATTTT CSASPGTDTQYF TRBJ2-3 TRBV20-1 - -
TGTGCCAGCACCCCGGGAGCAGGGGTTGGGTGGCCCCAGCATTTT CASTPGAGVGWPQHF TRBJ1-5 TRBV12-3/TRBV12-4 - few
TGTGCCAGCAGTGGGACTAGCGGGGGGGCCAATGAGCAGTTCTTC CASSGTSGGANEQFF TRBJ2-1 TRBV6-1 TRBD2 few
TGTGCCAGCAGCCTTGGGGCATTAAGCACAGATACGCAGTATTTT CASSLGALSTDTQYF TRBJ2-3 TRBV6-1 - few
TGCAGTGCTAGCAGGGAAGAGACCCAGTACTTC CSASREETQYF TRBJ2-5 TRBV20-1 - -
TGTGCCAGCTCATGGGCAGGGGAGTTCACCGGGGAGCTGTTTTTT CASSWAGEFTGELFF TRBJ2-2 TRBV18 - -
TGTGCCAGCAGCGAAACACCCAGCAATCAGCCCCAGCATTTT CASSETPSNQPQHF TRBJ1-5 TRBV5-4 - -
TGTGCCAGCAGCCCCCCCGGGGGATACACTGAAGCTTTCTTT CASSPPGGYTEAFF TRBJ1-1 TRBV28 - many
TGTGCCAGCAGTTTTGGCGTCAGGGGGCTGAACACTGAAGCTTTCTTT CASSFGVRGLNTEAFF TRBJ1-1 TRBV27 TRBD1 medium-sized
TGTGCCAGCAGAACAAAAGGGGGGGGCGAGCAGTACTTC CASRTKGGGEQYF TRBJ2-7 TRBV12-3/TRBV12-4 - few